This record covers a single T cell receptor (beta chain). Vbeta (60) and Jbeta (13) primers were used in the PCR. How the authors handled the data: There were around 78 million unique TCR beta chains by a later count, and 10 million to 12 million of them were shared. The repertoire was sequenced with immunoSEQ multiplex PCR; TCRdb's copy has only in-frame clones and lacks some. V, J and clone size reflect that table, while D and trimming were determined from the DNA. The sample holds approximately 76,000 clones, more than 65% seen once. The data originate from a study of cytomegalovirus exposure and HLA in healthy donors. V was clipped by 4 bases and J by 4 bases, with 14 bases between them. This CDR3 comprises 14 residues. From germline, CDR1 is SGDLS and CDR2 YYNGEE.

The receptor was isolated from a woman in her forties in good health and CMV-seropositive. This sequence joins TRBV9 and TRBJ1-2, with unresolved D. The sample consisted of PBMCs. This CDR3 reads CASSPVQETYGYTF. The CDR3 DNA follows: TGTGCCAGCAGCCCCGTACAAGAAACCTATGGCTACACCTTC. The full variable domain, rest sourced from reference TRBV9 and TRBJ1-2, is DSGVTQTPKHLITATGQRVTLRCSPRSGDLSVYWYQQSLDQGLQFLIQYYNGEERAKGNILERFSAQQFPDLHSELNLSSLELGDSALYFCASSPVQETYGYTFGSGTRLTVV.